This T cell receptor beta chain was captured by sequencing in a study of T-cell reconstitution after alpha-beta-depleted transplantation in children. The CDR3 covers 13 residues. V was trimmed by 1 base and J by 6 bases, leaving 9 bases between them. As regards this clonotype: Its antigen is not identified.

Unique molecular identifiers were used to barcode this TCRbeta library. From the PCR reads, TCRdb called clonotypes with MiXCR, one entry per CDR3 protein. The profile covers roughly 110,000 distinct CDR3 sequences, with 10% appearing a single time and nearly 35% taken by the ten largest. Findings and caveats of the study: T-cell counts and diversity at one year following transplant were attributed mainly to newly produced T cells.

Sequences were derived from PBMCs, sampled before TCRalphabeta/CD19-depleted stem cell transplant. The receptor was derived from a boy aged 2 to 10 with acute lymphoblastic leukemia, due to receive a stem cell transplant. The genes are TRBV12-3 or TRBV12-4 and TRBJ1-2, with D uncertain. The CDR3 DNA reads TGTGCCAGCAGTTTAGGGGGTAGACATGGCTACACCTTC. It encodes CASSLGGRHGYTF.